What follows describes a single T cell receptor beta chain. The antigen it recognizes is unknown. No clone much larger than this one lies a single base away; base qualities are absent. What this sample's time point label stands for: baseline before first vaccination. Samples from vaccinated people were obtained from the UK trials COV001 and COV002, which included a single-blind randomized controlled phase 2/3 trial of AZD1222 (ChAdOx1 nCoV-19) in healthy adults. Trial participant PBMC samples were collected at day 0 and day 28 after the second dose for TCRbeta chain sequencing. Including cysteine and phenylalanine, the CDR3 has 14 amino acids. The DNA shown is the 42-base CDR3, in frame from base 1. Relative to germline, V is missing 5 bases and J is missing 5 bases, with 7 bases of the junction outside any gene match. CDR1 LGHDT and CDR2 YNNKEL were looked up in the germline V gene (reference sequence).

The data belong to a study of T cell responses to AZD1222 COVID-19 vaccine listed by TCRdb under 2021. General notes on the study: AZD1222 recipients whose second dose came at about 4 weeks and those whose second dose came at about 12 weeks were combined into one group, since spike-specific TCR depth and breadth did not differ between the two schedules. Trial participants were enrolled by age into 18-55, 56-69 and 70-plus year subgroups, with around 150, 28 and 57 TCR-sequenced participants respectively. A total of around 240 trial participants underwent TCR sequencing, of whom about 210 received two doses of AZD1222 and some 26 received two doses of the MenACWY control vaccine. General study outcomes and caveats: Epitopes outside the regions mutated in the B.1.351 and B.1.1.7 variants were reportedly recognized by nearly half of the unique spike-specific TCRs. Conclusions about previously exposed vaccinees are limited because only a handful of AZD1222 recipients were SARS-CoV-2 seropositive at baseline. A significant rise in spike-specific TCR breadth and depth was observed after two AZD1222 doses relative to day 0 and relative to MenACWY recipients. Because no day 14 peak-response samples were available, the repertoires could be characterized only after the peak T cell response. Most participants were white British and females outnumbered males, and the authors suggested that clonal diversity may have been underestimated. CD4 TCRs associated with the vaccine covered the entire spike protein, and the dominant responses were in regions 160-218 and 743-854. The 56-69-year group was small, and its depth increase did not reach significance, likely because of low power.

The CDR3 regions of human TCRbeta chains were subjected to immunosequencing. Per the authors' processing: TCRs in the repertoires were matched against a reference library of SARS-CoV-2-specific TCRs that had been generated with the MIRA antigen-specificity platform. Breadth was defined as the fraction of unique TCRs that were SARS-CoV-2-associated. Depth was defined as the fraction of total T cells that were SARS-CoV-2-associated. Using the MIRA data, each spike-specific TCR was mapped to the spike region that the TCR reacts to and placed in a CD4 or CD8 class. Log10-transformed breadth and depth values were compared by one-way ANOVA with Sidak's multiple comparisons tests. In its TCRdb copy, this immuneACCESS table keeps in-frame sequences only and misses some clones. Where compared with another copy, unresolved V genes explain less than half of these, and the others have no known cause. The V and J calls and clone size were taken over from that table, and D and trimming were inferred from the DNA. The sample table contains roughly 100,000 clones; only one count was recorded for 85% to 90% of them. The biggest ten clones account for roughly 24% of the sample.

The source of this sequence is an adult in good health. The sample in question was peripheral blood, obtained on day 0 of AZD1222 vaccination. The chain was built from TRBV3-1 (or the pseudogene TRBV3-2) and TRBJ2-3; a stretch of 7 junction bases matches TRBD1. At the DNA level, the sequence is TGTGCCAGCAGCGCCAGGGGGATGGGAGATACGCAGTATTTT. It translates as CASSARGMGDTQYF.